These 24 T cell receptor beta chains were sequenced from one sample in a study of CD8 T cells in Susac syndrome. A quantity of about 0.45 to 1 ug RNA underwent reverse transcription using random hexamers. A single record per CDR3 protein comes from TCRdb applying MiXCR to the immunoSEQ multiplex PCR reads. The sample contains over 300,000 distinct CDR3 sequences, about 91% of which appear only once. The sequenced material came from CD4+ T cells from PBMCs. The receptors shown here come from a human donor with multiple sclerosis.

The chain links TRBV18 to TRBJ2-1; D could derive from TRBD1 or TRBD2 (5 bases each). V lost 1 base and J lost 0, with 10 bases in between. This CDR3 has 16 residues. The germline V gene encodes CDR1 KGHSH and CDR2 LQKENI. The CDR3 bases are TGTGCCAGCTCACCACAGCAGGGAGTCTCCTACAATGAGCAGTTCTTC. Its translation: CASSPQQGVSYNEQFF.

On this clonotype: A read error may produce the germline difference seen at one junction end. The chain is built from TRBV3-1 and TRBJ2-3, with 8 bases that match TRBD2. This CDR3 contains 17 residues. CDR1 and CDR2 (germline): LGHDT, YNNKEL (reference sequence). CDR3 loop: CASSQADVGLGINTQYF. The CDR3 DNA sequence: TGTGCCAGCAGTCAAGCCGACGTGGGACTAGGTATAAATACGCAGTATTTT.

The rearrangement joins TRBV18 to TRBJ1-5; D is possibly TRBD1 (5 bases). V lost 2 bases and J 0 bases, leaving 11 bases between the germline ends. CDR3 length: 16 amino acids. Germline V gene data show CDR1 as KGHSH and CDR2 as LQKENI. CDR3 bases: TGTGCCAGCTCACCATCGGGGGGGAATAGCAATCAGCCCCAGCATTTT. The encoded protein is CASSPSGGNSNQPQHF.

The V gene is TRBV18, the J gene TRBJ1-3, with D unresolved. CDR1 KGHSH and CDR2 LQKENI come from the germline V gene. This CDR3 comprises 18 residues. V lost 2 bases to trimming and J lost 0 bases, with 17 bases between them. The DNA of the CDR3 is TGTGCCAGCTCACCATCCGGGCGAGTATTAAGCTCTGGAAACACCATATATTTT. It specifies CASSPSGRVLSSGNTIYF.

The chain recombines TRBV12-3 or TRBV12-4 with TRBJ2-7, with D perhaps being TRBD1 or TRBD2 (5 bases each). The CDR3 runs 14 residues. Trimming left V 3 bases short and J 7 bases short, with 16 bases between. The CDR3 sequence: CASSFREGLGEQYF. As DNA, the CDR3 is TGTGCCAGCAGTTTCAGAGAGGGGTTGGGGGAGCAGTACTTC.

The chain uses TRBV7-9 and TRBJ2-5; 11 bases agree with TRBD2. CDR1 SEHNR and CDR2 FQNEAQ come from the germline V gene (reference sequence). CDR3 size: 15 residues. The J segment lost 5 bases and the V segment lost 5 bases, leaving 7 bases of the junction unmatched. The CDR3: CASSKYSGRDETQYF. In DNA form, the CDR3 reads TGTGCCAGCAGCAAATATAGCGGGAGGGATGAGACCCAGTACTTC.

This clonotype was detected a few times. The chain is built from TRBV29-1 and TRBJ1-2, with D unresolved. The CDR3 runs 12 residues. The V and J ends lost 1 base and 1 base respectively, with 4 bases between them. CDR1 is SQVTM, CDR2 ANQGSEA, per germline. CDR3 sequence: CSVEGDNYGYTF. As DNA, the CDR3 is TGCAGCGTTGAAGGGGATAACTATGGCTACACCTTC.

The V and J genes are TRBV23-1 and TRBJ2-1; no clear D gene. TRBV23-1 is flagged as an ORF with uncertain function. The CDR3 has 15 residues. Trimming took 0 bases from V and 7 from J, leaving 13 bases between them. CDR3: CASSQSSPRQNEQFF. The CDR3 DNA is TGCGCCAGCAGTCAATCGAGCCCCAGGCAGAATGAGCAGTTCTTC.

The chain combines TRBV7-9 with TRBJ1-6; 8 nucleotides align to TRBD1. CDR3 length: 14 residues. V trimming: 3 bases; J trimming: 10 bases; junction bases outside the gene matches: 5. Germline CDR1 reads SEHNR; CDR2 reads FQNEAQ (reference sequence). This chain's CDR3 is CASSFGQGGSPLHF. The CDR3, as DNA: TGTGCCAGCAGCTTCGGACAGGGTGGATCACCCCTCCACTTT.

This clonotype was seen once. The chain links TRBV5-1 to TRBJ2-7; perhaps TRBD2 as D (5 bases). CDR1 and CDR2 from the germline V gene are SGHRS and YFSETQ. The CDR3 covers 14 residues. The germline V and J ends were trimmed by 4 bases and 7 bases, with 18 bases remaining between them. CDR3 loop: CASSLEGDSGEQYF. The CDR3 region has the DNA TGCGCCAGCAGCCTAGAAGGAGACTCGGGGGAGCAGTACTTC.

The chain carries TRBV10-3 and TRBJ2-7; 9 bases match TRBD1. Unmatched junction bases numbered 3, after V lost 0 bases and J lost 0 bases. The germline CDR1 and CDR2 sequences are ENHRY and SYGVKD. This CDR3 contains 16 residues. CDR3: CAISESRTGDSYEQYF. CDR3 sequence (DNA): TGTGCCATCAGTGAGTCGAGGACAGGGGACTCCTACGAGCAGTACTTC.

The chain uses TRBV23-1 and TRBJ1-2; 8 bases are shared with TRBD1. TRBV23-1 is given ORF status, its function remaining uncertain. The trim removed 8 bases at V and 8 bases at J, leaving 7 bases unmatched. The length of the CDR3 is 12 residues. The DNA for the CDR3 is TGCGCCAGCCGGGACAGGACTTTCGGCTACACCTTC. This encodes CASRDRTFGYTF.

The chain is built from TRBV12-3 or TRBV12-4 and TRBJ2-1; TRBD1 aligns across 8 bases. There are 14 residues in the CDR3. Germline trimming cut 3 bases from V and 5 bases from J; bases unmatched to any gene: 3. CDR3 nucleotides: TGTGCCAGCAGTTTGGGACAGGCGCACAATGAGCAGTTCTTC. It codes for CASSLGQAHNEQFF.

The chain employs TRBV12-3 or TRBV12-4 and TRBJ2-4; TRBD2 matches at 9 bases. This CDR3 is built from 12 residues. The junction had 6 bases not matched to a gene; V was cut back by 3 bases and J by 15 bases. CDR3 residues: CASSFGLAGAYF. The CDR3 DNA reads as TGTGCCAGCAGTTTCGGCTTAGCGGGAGCGTACTTC.

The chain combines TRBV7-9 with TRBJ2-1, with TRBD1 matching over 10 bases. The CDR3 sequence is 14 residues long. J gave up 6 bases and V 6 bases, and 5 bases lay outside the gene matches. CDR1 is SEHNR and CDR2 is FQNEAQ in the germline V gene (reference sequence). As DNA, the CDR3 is TGTGCCAGCAGGCCCGACAGGGGGCCCAATGAGCAGTTCTTC. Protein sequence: CASRPDRGPNEQFF. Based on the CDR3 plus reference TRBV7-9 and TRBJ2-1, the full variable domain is DTGVSQNPRHKITKRGQNVTFRCDPISEHNRLYWYRQTLGQGPEFLTYFQNEAQLEKSRLLSDRFSAERPKGSFSTLEIQRTEQGDSAMYLCASRPDRGPNEQFFGPGTRLTVL.

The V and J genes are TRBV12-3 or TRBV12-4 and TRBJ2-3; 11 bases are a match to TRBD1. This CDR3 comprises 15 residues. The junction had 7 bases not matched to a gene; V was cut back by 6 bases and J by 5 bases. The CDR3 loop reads CASSPRGQGGDTQYF. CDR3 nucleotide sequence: TGTGCCAGCAGCCCAAGGGGACAGGGGGGAGATACGCAGTATTTT.

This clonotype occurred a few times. The chain's CDR3 is CASSSGRSGNTIYF. The DNA of the CDR3 is TGTGCCAGCAGCTCGGGCCGCTCTGGAAACACCATATATTTT. V usage is TRBV7-9 and J usage is TRBJ1-3; unclear D gene. V shed 4 bases and J shed 0 bases, with 7 bases lying between them. Germline-derived CDR1 and CDR2 are SEHNR and FQNEAQ (reference sequence). This CDR3 has 14 amino acids.

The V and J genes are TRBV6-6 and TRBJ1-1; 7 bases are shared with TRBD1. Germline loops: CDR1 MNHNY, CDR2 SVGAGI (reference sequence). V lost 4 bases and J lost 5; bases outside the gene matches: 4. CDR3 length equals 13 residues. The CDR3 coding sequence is TGTGCCAGCAGTTCCCCGACAGGGACTGAAGCTTTCTTT. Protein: CASSSPTGTEAFF.

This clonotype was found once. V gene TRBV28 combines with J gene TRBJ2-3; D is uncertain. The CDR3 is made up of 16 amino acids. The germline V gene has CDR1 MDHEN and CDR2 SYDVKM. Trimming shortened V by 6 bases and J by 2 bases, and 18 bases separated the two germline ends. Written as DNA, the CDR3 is TGTGCCAGCAGCCCCGGAACGGTTCGGGCCACAGATACGCAGTATTTT. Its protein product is CASSPGTVRATDTQYF.

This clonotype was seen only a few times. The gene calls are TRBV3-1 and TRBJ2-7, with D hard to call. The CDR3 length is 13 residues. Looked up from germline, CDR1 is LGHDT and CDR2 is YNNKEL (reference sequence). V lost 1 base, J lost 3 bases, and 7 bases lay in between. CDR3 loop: CASSQVGFYEQYF. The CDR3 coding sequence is TGTGCCAGCAGCCAAGTCGGGTTCTACGAGCAGTACTTC.

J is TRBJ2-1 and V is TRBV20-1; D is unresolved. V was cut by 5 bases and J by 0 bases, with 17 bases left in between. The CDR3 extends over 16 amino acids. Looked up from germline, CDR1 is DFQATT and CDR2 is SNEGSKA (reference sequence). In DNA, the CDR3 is TGCAGTGCTCAACCCTCTAGACCCAGCTCCTACAATGAGCAGTTCTTC. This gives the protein CSAQPSRPSSYNEQFF.

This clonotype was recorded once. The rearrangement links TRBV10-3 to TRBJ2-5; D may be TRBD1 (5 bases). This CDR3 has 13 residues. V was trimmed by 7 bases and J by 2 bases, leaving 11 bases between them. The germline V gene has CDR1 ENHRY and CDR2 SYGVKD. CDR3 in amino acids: CAITAGQQETQYF. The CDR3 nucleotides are TGTGCCATCACGGCCGGACAACAAGAGACCCAGTACTTC.

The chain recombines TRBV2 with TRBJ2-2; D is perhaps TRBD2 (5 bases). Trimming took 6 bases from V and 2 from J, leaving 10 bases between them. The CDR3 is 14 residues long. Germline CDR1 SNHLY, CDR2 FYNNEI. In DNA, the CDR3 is TGTGCCAGCAGGGAAACTAGTAACACCGGGGAGCTGTTTTTT. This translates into CASRETSNTGELFF.

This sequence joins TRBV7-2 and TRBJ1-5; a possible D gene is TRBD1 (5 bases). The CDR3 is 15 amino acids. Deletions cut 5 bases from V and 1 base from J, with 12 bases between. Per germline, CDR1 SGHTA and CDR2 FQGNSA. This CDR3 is CASSPDGGSNQPQHF. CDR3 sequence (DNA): TGTGCCAGCAGCCCCGACGGGGGGAGCAATCAGCCCCAGCATTTT.